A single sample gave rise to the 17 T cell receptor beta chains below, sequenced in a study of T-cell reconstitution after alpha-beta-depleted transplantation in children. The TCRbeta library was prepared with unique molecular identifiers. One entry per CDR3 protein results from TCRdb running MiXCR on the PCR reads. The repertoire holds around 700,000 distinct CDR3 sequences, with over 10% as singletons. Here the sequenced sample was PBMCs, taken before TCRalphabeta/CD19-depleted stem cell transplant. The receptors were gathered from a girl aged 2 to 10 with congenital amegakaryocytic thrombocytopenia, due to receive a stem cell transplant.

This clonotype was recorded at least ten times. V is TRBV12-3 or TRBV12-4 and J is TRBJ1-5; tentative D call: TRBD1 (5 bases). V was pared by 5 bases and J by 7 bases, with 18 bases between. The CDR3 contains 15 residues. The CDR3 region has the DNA TGTGCCAGCAGTCCGTTACCGGGGGGTACGCAGCCCCAGCATTTT. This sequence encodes CASSPLPGGTQPQHF.

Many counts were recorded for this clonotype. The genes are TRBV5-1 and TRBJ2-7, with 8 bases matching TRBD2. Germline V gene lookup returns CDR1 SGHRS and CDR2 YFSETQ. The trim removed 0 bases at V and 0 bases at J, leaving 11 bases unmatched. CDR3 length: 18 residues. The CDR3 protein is CASSLASSGRVDSYEQYF. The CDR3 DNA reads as TGCGCCAGCAGCTTGGCCTCCAGCGGGAGAGTGGACTCCTACGAGCAGTACTTC.

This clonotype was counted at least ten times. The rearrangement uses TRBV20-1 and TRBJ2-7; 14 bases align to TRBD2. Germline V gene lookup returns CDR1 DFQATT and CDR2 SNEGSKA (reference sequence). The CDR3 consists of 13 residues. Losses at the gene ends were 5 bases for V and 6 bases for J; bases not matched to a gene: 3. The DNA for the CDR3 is TGCAGTGCTGATGGGACTAGCGGGAGCGAGCAGTACTTC. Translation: CSADGTSGSEQYF.

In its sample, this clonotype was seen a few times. The CDR3 region has the DNA TGCGCCAGCAGCTTACTGGACATCAGCTCCTACAATGAGCAGTTCTTC. Translating it yields CASSLLDISSYNEQFF. The rearrangement joins TRBV5-1 to TRBJ2-1; weak D call: TRBD1 (5 bases). Germline V gene data show CDR1 as SGHRS and CDR2 as YFSETQ. This CDR3 region has 16 residues. Trimming shortened V by 2 bases and J by 0 bases, and 12 bases separated the two germline ends.

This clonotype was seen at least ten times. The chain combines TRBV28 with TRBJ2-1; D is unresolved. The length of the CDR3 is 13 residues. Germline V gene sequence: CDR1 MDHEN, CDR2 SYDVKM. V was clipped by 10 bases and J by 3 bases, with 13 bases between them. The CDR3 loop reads CATESSSYNEQFF. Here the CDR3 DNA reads TGTGCCACCGAGAGTAGCAGCTACAATGAGCAGTTCTTC.

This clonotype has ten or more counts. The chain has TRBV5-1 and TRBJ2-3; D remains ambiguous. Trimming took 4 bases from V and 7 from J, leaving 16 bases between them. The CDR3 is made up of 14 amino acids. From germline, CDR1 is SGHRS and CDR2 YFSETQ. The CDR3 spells CASSDTTKPNTQYF. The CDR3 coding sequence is TGCGCCAGCAGCGACACTACTAAACCGAATACGCAGTATTTT.

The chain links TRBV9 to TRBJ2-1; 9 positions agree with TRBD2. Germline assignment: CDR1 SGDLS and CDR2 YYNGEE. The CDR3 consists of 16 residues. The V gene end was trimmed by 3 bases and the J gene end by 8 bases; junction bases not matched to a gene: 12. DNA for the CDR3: TGTGCCAGCAGCGCTGCCCCGGGACTAGCATCCGATGAGCAGTTCTTC. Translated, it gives CASSAAPGLASDEQFF.

CDR3 in amino acids: CAINSGLAGVGEQYF. Written as DNA, the CDR3 is TGTGCCATCAATTCCGGACTAGCGGGAGTAGGCGAGCAGTACTTC. V gene TRBV10-3 combines with J gene TRBJ2-7; 13 bases agree with TRBD2. The CDR3 totals 15 residues. CDR1 and CDR2 from the germline V gene are ENHRY and SYGVKD. Unmatched junction bases numbered 9, after V lost 7 bases and J lost 6 bases.

In DNA form, the CDR3 reads TGTGCCAGCAGTGTCTCGTCGGGGGTTACAAAGGAGCAGTTCTTC. As protein: CASSVSSGVTKEQFF. The V gene is TRBV28, the J gene TRBJ2-1; possible D gene TRBD2, 6 bases. Germline CDR1 and CDR2: MDHEN and SYDVKM. V lost 5 bases and J 10 bases, leaving 21 bases between the germline ends. The CDR3 is 15 residues long.

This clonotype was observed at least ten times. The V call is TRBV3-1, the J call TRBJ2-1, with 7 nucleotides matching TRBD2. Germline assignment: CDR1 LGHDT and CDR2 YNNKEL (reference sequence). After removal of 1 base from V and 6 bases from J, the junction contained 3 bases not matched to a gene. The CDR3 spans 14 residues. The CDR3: CASSQGTSSNEQFF. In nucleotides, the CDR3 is TGTGCCAGCAGCCAAGGGACTAGTTCCAATGAGCAGTTCTTC.

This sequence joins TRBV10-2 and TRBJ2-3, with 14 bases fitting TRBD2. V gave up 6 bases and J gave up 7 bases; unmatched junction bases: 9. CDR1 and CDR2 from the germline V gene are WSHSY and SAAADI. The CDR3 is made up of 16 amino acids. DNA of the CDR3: TGCGCCAGCAGCCACGGACTAGCGGGAGGCCCCAATACGCAGTATTTT. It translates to CASSHGLAGGPNTQYF.

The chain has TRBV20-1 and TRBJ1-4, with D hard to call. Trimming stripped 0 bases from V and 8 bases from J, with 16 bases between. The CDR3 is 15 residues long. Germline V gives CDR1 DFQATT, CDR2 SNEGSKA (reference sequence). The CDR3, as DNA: TGCAGTGCTAGAGATGTCGGCGTGGGTGAAGAAAAACTGTTTTTT. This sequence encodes CSARDVGVGEEKLFF.

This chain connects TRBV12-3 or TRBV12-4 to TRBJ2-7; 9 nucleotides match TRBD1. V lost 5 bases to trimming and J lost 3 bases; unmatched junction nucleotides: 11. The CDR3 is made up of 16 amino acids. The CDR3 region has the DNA TGTGCCAGCAGTCGAAAACGGACAGGGGAAGGCTACGAGCAGTACTTC. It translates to CASSRKRTGEGYEQYF.

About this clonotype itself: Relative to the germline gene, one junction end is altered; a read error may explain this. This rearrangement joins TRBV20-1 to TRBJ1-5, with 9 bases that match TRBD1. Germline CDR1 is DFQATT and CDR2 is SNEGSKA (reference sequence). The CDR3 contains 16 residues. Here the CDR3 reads CCARETGGLGNQPQHF. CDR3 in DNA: TGCTGTGCTAGAGAAACAGGGGGCCTTGGCAATCAGCCCCAGCATTTT.

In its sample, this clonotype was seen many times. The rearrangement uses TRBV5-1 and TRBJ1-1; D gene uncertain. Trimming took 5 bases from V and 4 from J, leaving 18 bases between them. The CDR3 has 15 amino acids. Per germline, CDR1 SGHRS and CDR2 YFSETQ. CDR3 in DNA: TGCGCCAGCAGTATACCTAGGCGGGGAAGCACTGAAGCTTTCTTT. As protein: CASSIPRRGSTEAFF.

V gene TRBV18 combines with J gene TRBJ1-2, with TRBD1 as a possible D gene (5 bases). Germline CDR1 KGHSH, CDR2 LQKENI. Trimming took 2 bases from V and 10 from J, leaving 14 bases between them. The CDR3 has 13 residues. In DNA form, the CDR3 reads TGTGCCAGCTCACCAGGACAAGGAATCGACTACACCTTC. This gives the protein CASSPGQGIDYTF.

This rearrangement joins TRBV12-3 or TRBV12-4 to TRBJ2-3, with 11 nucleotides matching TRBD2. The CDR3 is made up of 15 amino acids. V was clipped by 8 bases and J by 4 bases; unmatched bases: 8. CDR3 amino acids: CASGKTSGNADTQYF. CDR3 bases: TGTGCCAGCGGTAAGACTAGCGGGAATGCAGATACGCAGTATTTT.